This TCR beta chain is from a study of Ad26.COV2.S vaccination and SARS-CoV-2 variants. About the research overall: Sample donor was a member of the COV1001 Ad26.COV2.S trial arm. Study outcomes and limitations: CD8+ and CD4+ T cells specific for spike reportedly responded with substantial breadth after vaccination.

Clones were read by immunoSEQ multiplex PCR, and TCRdb kept only the in-frame ones, dropping some. The data show 450,000 to 550,000 clones, about 91% seen once. As regards this clone: What it binds is unknown.

Treatment specified: about 20 received Ad26.COV2.S at low or high dose, single or two shots; several received placebo; per-sample allocation not given. Samples were taken on day 63 after the first vaccine or placebo injection. An 18-55-year-old adult in Boston served as donor. This TCR derives from a person aged 18-65 years who received the Ad26.COV2.S COVID-19 vaccine or a placebo. The sequences come from peripheral blood, collected in a trial of Ad26.COV2.S vaccine versus placebo.

This CDR3 reads CASMLGGADTQYF. CDR3 in DNA: TGTGCCAGCATGTTGGGGGGAGCAGATACGCAGTATTTT. The chain recombines TRBV11-3 with TRBJ2-3; possibly TRBD2 for D (6 bases). This CDR3 spans 13 amino acids. The ends were cut back, 7 bases at V and 4 bases at J, with 12 bases in the middle. Germline assignment: CDR1 SGHNT and CDR2 YENEEA.